This entry describes one T cell receptor beta chain. The entry originates in a study of response to subunit inactivated influenza vaccine. TCRdb reanalysed the RT-PCR reads using MiXCR and keeps one entry per CDR3 protein. The table lists about 700,000 distinct CDR3 sequences, over 11% of them singletons. This CDR3 is built from 16 residues. V gave up 6 bases and J gave up 0 bases, with 15 bases separating them. CDR1 and CDR2 (germline): MNHNS, SASEGT. The sample consisted of PBMCs from blood, taken 14 days before vaccination. The clonotype was recovered from a man between 45 and 60 years old who received an inactivated influenza vaccine. J is TRBJ2-1 and V is TRBV6-1, with no clear D. The CDR3 reads CASSPEFRSSYNEQFF. The CDR3 DNA is TGTGCCAGCAGCCCCGAATTCCGGAGCTCCTACAATGAGCAGTTCTTC.